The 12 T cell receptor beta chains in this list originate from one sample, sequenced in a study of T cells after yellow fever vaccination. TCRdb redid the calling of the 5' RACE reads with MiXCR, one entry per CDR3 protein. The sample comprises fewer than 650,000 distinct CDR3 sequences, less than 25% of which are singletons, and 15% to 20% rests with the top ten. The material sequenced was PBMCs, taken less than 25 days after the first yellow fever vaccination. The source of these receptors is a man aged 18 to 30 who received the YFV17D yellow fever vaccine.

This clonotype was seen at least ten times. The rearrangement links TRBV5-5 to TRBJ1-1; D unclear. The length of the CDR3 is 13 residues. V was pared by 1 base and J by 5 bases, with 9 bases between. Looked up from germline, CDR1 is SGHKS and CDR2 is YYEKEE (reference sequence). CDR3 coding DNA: TGTGCCAGCAGCTTGTTAGTAGGTACTGAAGCTTTCTTT. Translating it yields CASSLLVGTEAFF.

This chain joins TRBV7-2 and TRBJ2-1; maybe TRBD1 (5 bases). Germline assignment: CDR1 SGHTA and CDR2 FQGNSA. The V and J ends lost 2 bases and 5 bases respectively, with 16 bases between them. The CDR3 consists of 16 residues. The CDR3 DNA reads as TGTGCCAGCAGCTTAAATCCAGGGCCTCCCCACAATGAGCAGTTCTTC. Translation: CASSLNPGPPHNEQFF.

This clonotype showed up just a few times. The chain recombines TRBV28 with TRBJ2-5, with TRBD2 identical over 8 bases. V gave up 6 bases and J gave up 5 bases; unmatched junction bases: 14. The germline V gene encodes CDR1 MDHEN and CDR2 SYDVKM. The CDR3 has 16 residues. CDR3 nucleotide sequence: TGTGCCAGCAGCCCTTCCCCAGGCGGGGGGTTCGAGACCCAGTACTTC. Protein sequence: CASSPSPGGGFETQYF.

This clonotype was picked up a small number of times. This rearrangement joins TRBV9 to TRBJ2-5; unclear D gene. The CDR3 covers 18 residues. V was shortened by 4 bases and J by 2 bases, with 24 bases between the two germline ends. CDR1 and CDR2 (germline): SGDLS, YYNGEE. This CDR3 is CASSPQMGSQGLQETQYF. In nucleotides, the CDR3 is TGTGCCAGCAGCCCACAGATGGGCAGTCAAGGATTACAAGAGACCCAGTACTTC.

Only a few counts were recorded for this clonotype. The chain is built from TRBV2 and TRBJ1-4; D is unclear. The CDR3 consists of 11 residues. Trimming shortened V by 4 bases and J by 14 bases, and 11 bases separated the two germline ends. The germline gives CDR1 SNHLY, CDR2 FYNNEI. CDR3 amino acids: CASSGMSQLFF. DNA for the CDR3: TGTGCCAGCAGTGGGATGAGTCAGCTGTTTTTT.

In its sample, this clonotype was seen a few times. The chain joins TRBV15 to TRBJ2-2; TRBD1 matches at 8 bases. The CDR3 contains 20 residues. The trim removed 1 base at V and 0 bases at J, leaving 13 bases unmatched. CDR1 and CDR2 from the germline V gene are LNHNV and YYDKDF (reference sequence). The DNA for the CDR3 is TGTGCCACCAGCAGAGGCCGACGGGCAGGGGGCGAACCGAACACCGGGGAGCTGTTTTTT. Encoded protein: CATSRGRRAGGEPNTGELFF.

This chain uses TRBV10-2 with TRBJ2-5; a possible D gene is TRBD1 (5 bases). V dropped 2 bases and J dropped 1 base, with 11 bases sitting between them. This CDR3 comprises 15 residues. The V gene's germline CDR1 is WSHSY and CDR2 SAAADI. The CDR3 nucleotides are TGCGCCAGCAGTGAGAAGGGCAGGGCCCAAGAGACCCAGTACTTC. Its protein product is CASSEKGRAQETQYF.

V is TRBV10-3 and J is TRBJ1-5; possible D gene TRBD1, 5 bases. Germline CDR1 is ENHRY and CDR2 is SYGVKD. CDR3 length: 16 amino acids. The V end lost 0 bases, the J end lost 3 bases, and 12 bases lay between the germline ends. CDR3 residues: CAISESGDLLNQPQHF. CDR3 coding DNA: TGTGCCATCAGTGAGTCGGGGGATTTACTCAATCAGCCCCAGCATTTT.

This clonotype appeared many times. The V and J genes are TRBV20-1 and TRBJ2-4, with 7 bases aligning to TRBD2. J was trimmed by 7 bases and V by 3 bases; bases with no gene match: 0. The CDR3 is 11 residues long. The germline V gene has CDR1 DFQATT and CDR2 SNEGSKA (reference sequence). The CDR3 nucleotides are TGCAGTGCTAGGGGGGGGAACATTCAGTACTTC. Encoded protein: CSARGGNIQYF.

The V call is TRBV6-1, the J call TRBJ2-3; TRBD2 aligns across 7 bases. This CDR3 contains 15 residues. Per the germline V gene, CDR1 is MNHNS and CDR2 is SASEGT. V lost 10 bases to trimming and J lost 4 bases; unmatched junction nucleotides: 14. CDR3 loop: CATAPLAGVSDTQYF. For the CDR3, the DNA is TGTGCCACCGCACCTCTCGCGGGGGTGTCAGATACGCAGTATTTT.

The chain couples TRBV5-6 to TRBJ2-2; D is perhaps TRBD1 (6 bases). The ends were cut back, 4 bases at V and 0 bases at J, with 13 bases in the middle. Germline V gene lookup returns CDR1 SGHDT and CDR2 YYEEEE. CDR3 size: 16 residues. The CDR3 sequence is CASSRTWTANTGELFF. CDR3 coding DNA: TGTGCCAGCAGCCGAACCTGGACAGCGAACACCGGGGAGCTGTTTTTT.

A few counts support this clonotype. CDR3 nucleotides: TGTGCCAGCAGCTTACTTGGAGCGGGGGGGACAGATACGCAGTATTTT. It yields the protein CASSLLGAGGTDTQYF. This chain connects TRBV7-3 to TRBJ2-3; 10 positions match TRBD2. J was trimmed by 3 bases and V by 2 bases; bases with no gene match: 5. The CDR3 sequence is 16 residues long. In germline, CDR1 is SGHTA, CDR2 FQGTGA. The full variable domain, in which reference TRBV7-3 and TRBJ2-3 provide the parts outside the CDR3, is GAGVSQTPSNKVTEKGKYVELRCDPISGHTALYWYRQSLGQGPEFLIYFQGTGAADDSGLPNDRFFAVRPEGSVSTLKIQRTERGDSAVYLCASSLLGAGGTDTQYFGPGTRLTVL.